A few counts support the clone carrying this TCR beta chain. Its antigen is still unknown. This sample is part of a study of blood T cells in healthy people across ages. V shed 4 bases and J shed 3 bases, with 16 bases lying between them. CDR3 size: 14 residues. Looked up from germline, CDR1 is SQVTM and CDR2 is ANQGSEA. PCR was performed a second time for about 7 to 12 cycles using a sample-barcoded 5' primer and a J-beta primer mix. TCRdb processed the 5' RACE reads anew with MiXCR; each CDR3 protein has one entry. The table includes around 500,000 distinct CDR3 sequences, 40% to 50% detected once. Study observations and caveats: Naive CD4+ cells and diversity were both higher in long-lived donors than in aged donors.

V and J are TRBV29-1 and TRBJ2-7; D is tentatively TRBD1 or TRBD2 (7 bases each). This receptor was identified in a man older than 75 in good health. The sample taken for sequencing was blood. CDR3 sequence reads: CSVVRTGGGYEQYF. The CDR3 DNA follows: TGCAGCGTTGTAAGGACAGGCGGGGGCTACGAGCAGTACTTC.